This TCR beta chain appears in the sequencing data of a study of T cell responses to AZD1222 COVID-19 vaccine. Study-wide points: There were mostly white British donors and more females than males, and clonal diversity was possibly underestimated. Vaccine-associated CD4 TCRs spanned spike, dominant at 160-218 and 743-854. Targeting of unmutated variant regions was reportedly seen in nearly half of spike-specific TCRs. Baseline serology detected seropositivity in only five to seven AZD1222 recipients.

Assay used: immunoSEQ multiplex PCR; TCRdb lists only in-frame clones, some missing. The sample holds 140,000 to 150,000 clones, about 93% seen once. Germline V CDR1 and CDR2: LNHDA, SQIVND (reference sequence). CDR3 length: 14 amino acids. Trimming took 4 bases from V and 1 from J; bases not matched to a gene: 3. A note on this clone: The antigen is unknown.

The chain joins TRBV19 to TRBJ1-1, with 7 bases matching TRBD1. The receptor comes from an adult in good health. The sample in question was peripheral blood, obtained on day 0 of MenACWY control vaccination. The CDR3 is CASSRGDRNTEAFF. CDR3 sequence (DNA): TGTGCCAGTAGTAGGGGGGACAGGAACACTGAAGCTTTCTTT.